The sequence of this TCR beta chain was determined in a study of CD8 T cells in Susac syndrome. Germline V lookup: CDR1 SNHLY, CDR2 FYNNEI. Deletions cut 6 bases from V and 1 base from J, with 12 bases between. The CDR3 runs to 14 residues. It was negative isolation that provided the CD8+ and CD4+ T cells, whereas TEMRA cells were enriched by FACS. This clonotype was found once. Random hexamers primed reverse transcription of about 0.45 to 1 ug RNA. Amplification of TCR beta CDR3 used immunoSEQ multiplex PCR across 54 Vbeta and 13 Jbeta. TCRdb fed the immunoSEQ multiplex PCR reads into MiXCR, producing one record per CDR3 protein. Of 150,000 to 200,000 distinct CDR3 sequences listed, around 94% were seen once; the top ten hold around 0.14%.

The TCR comes from a human donor in good health. This chain connects TRBV2 to TRBJ1-1; D gene unclear. Sequenced: CD4+ T cells from PBMCs. Written as DNA, the CDR3 is TGTGCCAGCAGCTACGGGTGGGGGAACACTGAAGCTTTCTTT. Protein: CASSYGWGNTEAFF.